A selection of T cell receptor beta chains follows, all from one sample in a study of blood T cell repertoires in COVID-19. Using immunoSEQ multiplex PCR, the repertoire was profiled, and TCRdb retains in-frame clones only, with some absent. This sample has 30,000 to 35,000 clones, with about 87% found just once. Sample: peripheral blood. These receptors came from a human donor in a cohort sampled during active COVID-19. Both conserved end residues are part of each CDR3. The D gene is left open where the match is weak. Not all rows give a size; the values are once, few, many and, for expanded clones, a class.

TRBJ1-6 TRBD1 TRBV15 once CATSRVDRGFSPLHF TGTGCCACCAGCAGAGTCGACAGGGGATTTTCACCCCTCCACTTT
TRBJ1-2 . TRBV19 once CASSLYLEPVNYGYTF TGTGCCAGTAGTCTCTACTTAGAACCCGTTAACTATGGCTACACCTTC
TRBJ1-3 . TRBV5-5 few CASSSNHGGLSGNTIYF TGTGCCAGCAGCTCAAACCACGGGGGACTATCTGGAAACACCATATATTTT
TRBJ1-5 . TRBV6-2/TRBV6-3 . CASSYSSSGRGQPQHF TGTGCCAGCAGTTACTCGAGTTCCGGGAGAGGTCAGCCCCAGCATTTT
TRBJ1-5 . TRBV19 . CASSVRLYSNQPQHF TGTGCCAGTAGTGTGAGACTATATAGCAATCAGCCCCAGCATTTT
TRBJ1-1 TRBD1 TRBV10-2 . CASSVDRVYTEAFF TGCGCCAGCAGTGTAGACAGGGTCTACACTGAAGCTTTCTTT
TRBJ2-5 . TRBV7-2 . CASSLIRGRLSRETQYF TGTGCCAGCAGCTTAATCCGGGGTAGGCTGTCGAGGGAGACCCAGTACTTC
TRBJ1-1 TRBD1 TRBV6-5 . CASSYGQGARNTEAFF TGTGCCAGCAGTTACGGACAGGGGGCTCGGAACACTGAAGCTTTCTTT
TRBJ1-5 TRBD1 TRBV2 once CASSVGQVSNQPQHF TGTGCCAGCAGCGTCGGACAGGTTAGCAATCAGCCCCAGCATTTT
TRBJ1-2 . TRBV7-2 . CASSSGEGYGYTF TGTGCCAGCAGCTCGGGTGAGGGCTATGGCTACACCTTC
TRBJ2-5 . TRBV7-2 . CASSDGLTGETQYF TGTGCCAGCAGCGACGGTCTCACGGGGGAGACCCAGTACTTC
TRBJ1-2 TRBD1 TRBV5-4 . CASSFDRGRNYGYTF TGTGCCAGCAGCTTTGACAGGGGGCGTAACTATGGCTACACCTTC
TRBJ1-6 . TRBV10-3 once CAISVRRVEDSPLHF TGTGCCATCAGTGTCCGCAGGGTGGAAGATTCACCCCTCCACTTT
TRBJ2-1 . TRBV5-1 . CASSLGAPQGYNEQFF TGCGCCAGCAGCTTGGGGGCTCCTCAAGGCTACAATGAGCAGTTCTTC
TRBJ2-7 TRBD1 TRBV27 . CASTRTGGYEQYF TGTGCCAGCACAAGGACAGGGGGTTACGAGCAGTACTTC
TRBJ1-2 . TRBV28 once CASTVTGTNYGYTF TGTGCCAGCACCGTGACAGGCACTAACTATGGCTACACCTTC
TRBJ1-1 . TRBV5-4 once CASSLFSGVSEAFF TGTGCCAGCAGCTTGTTTTCAGGGGTCTCTGAAGCTTTCTTT
TRBJ2-1 TRBD2 TRBV5-5 once CASSPRARRASGESYNEQFF TGTGCCAGCAGCCCCCGCGCCCGAAGGGCTAGCGGGGAGTCTTACAATGAGCAGTTCTTC
TRBJ2-3 . TRBV12-3/TRBV12-4 . CASSPGVDTQYF TGTGCCAGCAGTCCCGGGGTGGATACGCAGTATTTT
TRBJ2-7 TRBD1 TRBV18 . CASSPTGQAKPSSYEQYF TGTGCCAGCTCACCAACGGGACAGGCCAAGCCAAGCTCCTACGAGCAGTACTTC
TRBJ1-2 . TRBV7-9 . CASSLALRGTTNYGYTF TGTGCCAGCAGCTTAGCGTTGCGGGGGACCACTAACTATGGCTACACCTTC
TRBJ2-5 TRBD1 TRBV5-1 . CASSPGQGVGETQYF TGCGCCAGCAGCCCAGGACAGGGGGTAGGAGAGACCCAGTACTTC
TRBJ2-1 . TRBV19 . CASTTGRVYNEQFF TGTGCCAGTACCACCGGCAGGGTGTACAATGAGCAGTTCTTC
TRBJ1-2 . TRBV27 . CASSSYQGNGLRGSYGYTF TGTGCCAGCAGTTCCTACCAGGGGAATGGGCTAAGGGGAAGCTATGGCTACACCTTC
TRBJ2-7 TRBD2 TRBV7-9 . CASSSASGGAYEQYF TGTGCCAGCAGCTCTGCTAGCGGGGGGGCCTACGAGCAGTACTTC
TRBJ1-1 TRBD1 TRBV5-8 few CASRRGQANTEAFF TGTGCCAGCAGACGGGGACAGGCGAACACTGAAGCTTTCTTT
TRBJ1-5 . TRBV19 . CATRIEQGPGNQPQHF TGTGCCACCCGAATCGAACAGGGCCCCGGCAATCAGCCCCAGCATTTT
TRBJ2-1 . TRBV11-2 . CASRSGTVYNEQFF TGTGCCAGCCGGTCCGGGACTGTCTACAATGAGCAGTTCTTC
TRBJ2-5 TRBD2 TRBV4-1 . CASSHRERTSGYQETQYF TGCGCCAGCAGCCATCGAGAAAGGACTAGTGGGTACCAAGAGACCCAGTACTTC
TRBJ2-3 . TRBV7-9 . CASSPLVSGTDTQYF TGTGCCAGCAGCCCCCTCGTTTCGGGCACAGATACGCAGTATTTT
TRBJ2-2 . TRBV18 . CASSPQEAGGELFF TGTGCCAGCTCACCACAGGAAGCGGGCGGGGAGCTGTTTTTT
TRBJ2-3 TRBD1 TRBV27 . CASSLEGQGVDTQYF TGTGCCAGCAGTTTAGAAGGCCAGGGGGTTGATACGCAGTATTTT
TRBJ1-1 TRBD1 TRBV7-9 few CASRYTGGTEAFF TGTGCCAGCAGATACACAGGGGGCACTGAAGCTTTCTTT
TRBJ2-3 TRBD2 TRBV19 . CASGRTSGGADTQYF TGTGCCAGCGGCCGGACTAGCGGGGGCGCAGATACGCAGTATTTT
TRBJ1-2 . TRBV4-3 . CASSQDGQGYGYTF TGCGCCAGCAGCCAAGATGGGCAGGGCTACGGCTACACCTTC
TRBJ2-5 TRBD1 TRBV28 . CASSFPLTRGLGETQYF TGTGCCAGCAGTTTTCCTCTCACCAGGGGGCTCGGGGAGACCCAGTACTTC
TRBJ1-1 TRBD1 TRBV27 once CASSLLQGDAFF TGTGCCAGCAGTTTATTACAGGGGGACGCTTTCTTT
TRBJ2-2 TRBD2 TRBV3-1/TRBV3-2 . CASSQDQTGGAGELFF TGTGCCAGCAGCCAAGATCAAACGGGGGGGGCCGGGGAGCTGTTTTTT
TRBJ2-3 . TRBV14 . CASSQRQVPDTQYF TGTGCCAGCAGCCAACGACAGGTCCCAGATACGCAGTATTTT
TRBJ2-2 TRBD1 TRBV18 . CASSRRDRGLNTGELFF TGTGCCAGCTCCCGCCGGGACAGGGGGCTTAACACCGGGGAGCTGTTTTTT
TRBJ2-5 TRBD2 TRBV10-3 . CAISELAGVLRETQYF TGTGCCATCAGTGAACTAGCGGGGGTCCTACGAGAGACCCAGTACTTC
TRBJ2-3 TRBD2 TRBV4-3 . CASSPAGADTQYF TGCGCCAGCAGCCCTGCGGGGGCAGATACGCAGTATTTT
TRBJ1-2 . TRBV10-2 . CASATLGHANYGYTF TGCGCCAGCGCTACTCTGGGACACGCTAACTATGGCTACACCTTC
TRBJ2-2 TRBD1 TRBV5-1 . CASSTPTGGGGELFF TGCGCCAGCAGCACCCCGACAGGGGGGGGCGGGGAGCTGTTTTTT
TRBJ2-7 . TRBV7-2 . CASSLAGNPRWEQYF TGTGCCAGCAGCTTAGCCGGGAACCCTAGGTGGGAGCAGTACTTC
TRBJ1-4 TRBD1 TRBV5-4 . CASSRRDSATNEKLFF TGTGCCAGCAGCCGTAGGGACAGTGCAACTAATGAAAAACTGTTTTTT
TRBJ2-5 TRBD2 TRBV7-2 . CASSLASGGAQTQYF TGTGCCAGCAGCTTAGCCAGCGGGGGGGCCCAGACCCAGTACTTC
TRBJ2-3 . TRBV5-1 . CASSSSGTLVGTQYF TGCGCCAGCAGCTCATCTGGGACACTCGTGGGTACGCAGTATTTT
TRBJ1-2 TRBD1 TRBV7-2 . CASSPRQGLYGYTF TGTGCCAGCAGCCCCCGACAGGGACTCTATGGCTACACCTTC
TRBJ1-2 TRBD1 TRBV28 . CATRGRDGYGYTF TGTGCCACCAGGGGGCGAGACGGCTATGGCTACACCTTC
TRBJ1-4 . TRBV3-1/TRBV3-2 . CASSQVSGRNEKLFF TGTGCCAGCAGCCAAGTTTCGGGTAGGAATGAAAAACTGTTTTTT
TRBJ2-2 TRBD2 TRBV19 . CASIYRGGGYTGELFF TGTGCCAGTATTTATAGGGGCGGGGGGTACACCGGGGAGCTGTTTTTT
TRBJ2-7 . TRBV27 . CASTALRDFSYEQYF TGTGCCAGCACCGCCCTCCGGGACTTTTCCTACGAGCAGTACTTC
TRBJ2-1 . TRBV20-1 . CSARSGYEQFF TGCAGTGCTAGAAGCGGTTATGAGCAGTTCTTC
TRBJ1-4 . TRBV4-2 . CASSQDAREKLFF TGTGCCAGCAGCCAAGATGCGAGGGAAAAACTGTTTTTT
TRBJ1-2 . TRBV5-6 . CASSPGGRNYGYTF TGTGCCAGCAGCCCCGGAGGGCGCAACTATGGCTACACCTTC
TRBJ2-7 . TRBV12-3/TRBV12-4 once CASSRGTYEQYF TGTGCCAGCAGCCGCGGGACCTACGAGCAGTACTTC